Listed here are 17 T cell receptor beta chains from one sample, sequenced in a study of blood T cell repertoires in COVID-19. Assay used: immunoSEQ multiplex PCR; TCRdb lists only in-frame clones, some missing. The sample lists about 300,000 clones, around 82% occurring once. Input material: peripheral blood. Receptors originate from a woman aged 45-65 years with acute or convalescent COVID-19.

The chain uses TRBV28 and TRBJ1-2, with 10 positions matching TRBD1. After removal of 7 bases from V and 7 bases from J, the junction contained 15 bases not matched to a gene. This CDR3 region has 16 residues. Germline V gene sequence: CDR1 MDHEN, CDR2 SYDVKM. The CDR3 loop is CASKTSGTGDSFGYTF. The CDR3 nucleotides are TGTGCCAGCAAAACCTCCGGGACAGGGGATTCGTTTGGCTACACCTTC.

V usage is TRBV24-1 and J usage is TRBJ1-5; 8 bases fit TRBD1. The germline V gene encodes CDR1 KGHDR and CDR2 SFDVKD. The CDR3 loop spans 13 amino acids. With V trimmed by 5 bases and J by 4 bases, 0 bases remained unmatched. CDR3 sequence reads: CATSGQGNQPQHF. Here the CDR3 DNA reads TGTGCCACCAGTGGACAGGGGAATCAGCCCCAGCATTTT.

The chain uses TRBV5-1 and TRBJ2-1; the match to TRBD2 covers 13 bases. CDR3 length equals 20 residues. The ends lost 4 bases at V and 0 bases at J; junction bases unmatched: 13. Germline V lookup: CDR1 SGHRS, CDR2 YFSETQ. As DNA, the CDR3 is TGCGCCAGCAGCGTCGGGGGACTAGCGGGGAGGTTTGGCTCCTACAATGAGCAGTTCTTC. Amino acid sequence: CASSVGGLAGRFGSYNEQFF.

V is TRBV3-1 (or the pseudogene TRBV3-2) and J is TRBJ2-1; 7 bases agree with TRBD1. The germline CDR1 and CDR2 sequences are LGHDT and YNNKEL (reference sequence). The CDR3 is 15 amino acids. Trimming removed 3 bases from V and 10 bases from J; junction bases left unmatched: 12. The CDR3 reads CASSQAVPGTAEQFF. The CDR3 DNA reads as TGTGCCAGCAGCCAGGCCGTTCCTGGGACAGCCGAGCAGTTCTTC.

V is TRBV29-1 and J is TRBJ2-3; D is unclear. Trimming stripped 7 bases from V and 0 bases from J, with 11 bases between. Per germline, CDR1 SQVTM and CDR2 ANQGSEA. The length of the CDR3 is 13 residues. The DNA of the CDR3 is TGCAGCGGGTCCACCCAGAGCACAGATACGCAGTATTTT. Translating gives CSGSTQSTDTQYF.

The chain uses TRBV2 and TRBJ1-6; the D is unclear. V was trimmed by 6 bases and J by 4 bases, leaving 4 bases between them. Germline-derived CDR1 and CDR2 are SNHLY and FYNNEI. CDR3 length: 12 amino acids. The CDR3 loop is CASRAYNSPLHF. DNA for the CDR3: TGTGCCAGCAGAGCATATAATTCACCCCTCCACTTT. The variable domain in full, completed from reference TRBV2 and TRBJ1-6, reads EPEVTQTPSHQVTQMGQEVILRCVPISNHLYFYWYRQILGQKVEFLVSFYNNEISEKSEIFDDQFSVERPDGSNFTLKIRSTKLEDSAMYFCASRAYNSPLHFGNGTRLTVT.

About this clone: The sample contains more than one DNA sequence encoding this CDR3. The rearrangement joins TRBV7-9 to TRBJ2-3, with 8 bases lining up with TRBD1. The germline V gene has CDR1 SEHNR and CDR2 FQNEAQ (reference sequence). The CDR3 contains 14 residues. With 3 bases clipped from V and 3 bases from J, the junction kept 2 bases outside the gene matches. The CDR3 nucleotides are TGTGCCAGCAGCTTTGGACAGGGAACAGATACGCAGTATTTT. Its protein is CASSFGQGTDTQYF.

The chain has TRBV12-3 or TRBV12-4 and TRBJ2-7, with TRBD1 matching over 7 bases. The J segment lost 0 bases and the V segment lost 7 bases, leaving 3 bases of the junction unmatched. The CDR3 covers 13 residues. In DNA form, the CDR3 reads TGTGCCAGCAACCGGGACAGCTCCTACGAGCAGTACTTC. Its translation: CASNRDSSYEQYF.

The chain combines TRBV5-1 with TRBJ1-1, with 7 positions matching TRBD1. Germline lookup yields CDR1 SGHRS and CDR2 YFSETQ. The CDR3 is made up of 16 amino acids. Trimming cost V 6 bases and J 0 bases; bases outside gene matches: 11. Here the CDR3 reads CASTPMKGAMNTEAFF. DNA of the CDR3: TGCGCCAGCACCCCCATGAAGGGGGCCATGAACACTGAAGCTTTCTTT.

This chain links TRBV6-6 with TRBJ1-5; D gene ambiguous. Germline V gene lookup returns CDR1 MNHNY and CDR2 SVGAGI (reference sequence). The V end lost 1 base, the J end lost 6 bases, and 10 bases lay between the germline ends. The CDR3 runs 14 residues. This CDR3 reads CASSYYEVTQPQHF. As DNA, the CDR3 is TGTGCCAGCAGTTACTATGAGGTCACTCAGCCCCAGCATTTT.

CDR3 coding DNA: TGTGCCAGCGGCTCGTCCGATCGTCCGCCTGGCAGTGAAGCTTTCTTT. Its protein is CASGSSDRPPGSEAFF. The chain links TRBV11-2 to TRBJ1-1; D is unresolved. The germline V and J ends were trimmed by 8 bases and 7 bases, with 26 bases remaining between them. Germline loops: CDR1 SGHAT, CDR2 FQNNGV. This CDR3 region has 16 residues.

This clone has only one observation. For the CDR3, the DNA is TGTGCCTGGGAAGGCAGGGTTACTTCGAACTATGGCTACACCTTC. Its translation: CAWEGRVTSNYGYTF. This chain uses TRBV30 with TRBJ1-2; a possible D gene is TRBD1 (5 bases). Per the germline V gene, CDR1 is GTSNPN and CDR2 is SVGIG (reference sequence). Between the trimmed V and J ends, which lost 5 bases and 2 bases, there was a span of 18 bases. This CDR3 has 15 residues.

The chain carries TRBV30 and TRBJ2-5; D uncertain. Trimming stripped 7 bases from V and 2 bases from J, with 8 bases between. Per germline, CDR1 GTSNPN and CDR2 SVGIG (reference sequence). The length of the CDR3 is 11 residues. CDR3 protein: CASWAQETQYF. CDR3 DNA sequence: TGTGCCTCATGGGCACAAGAGACCCAGTACTTC.

The chain links TRBV2 to TRBJ1-2, with D possibly TRBD1 on 6 matching bases. The CDR3 spans 15 residues. CDR1 and CDR2 from the germline V gene are SNHLY and FYNNEI. The V end was cut by 6 bases, the J end by 2 bases, with 16 bases between. The CDR3 sequence is CASRGSYRVNYGYTF. CDR3 sequence (DNA): TGTGCCAGCAGGGGTTCATACAGGGTCAACTATGGCTACACCTTC.

V and J are TRBV9 and TRBJ2-2; tentatively, D is TRBD2 (5 bases). Germline lookup yields CDR1 SGDLS and CDR2 YYNGEE. The CDR3 is 16 residues long. Trimming took off 4 bases at V and 0 bases at J, with 13 bases between the two ends. The CDR3 bases are TGTGCCAGCAGCCTAGGCTCCGGGGCGAACACCGGGGAGCTGTTTTTT. This encodes CASSLGSGANTGELFF.

This sequence joins TRBV6-2 or TRBV6-3 and TRBJ1-1, with 7 bases aligning to TRBD1. Per the germline V gene, CDR1 is MNHEY and CDR2 is SVGEGT. CDR3 size: 15 residues. Trimming cost V 3 bases and J 7 bases; bases outside gene matches: 11. In DNA, the CDR3 is TGTGCCAGCAGTTATATGACAGGGCGGAACGGTGAAGCTTTCTTT. This sequence encodes CASSYMTGRNGEAFF.

Here the CDR3 reads CASSPRQGTNEKLFF. Written as DNA, the CDR3 is TGTGCCAGCAGCCCCAGGCAGGGAACTAATGAAAAACTGTTTTTT. This chain uses TRBV11-2 with TRBJ1-4; maybe TRBD1 (5 bases). The V gene lost 5 bases and the J gene lost 1 base, with 11 bases spanning the gap. Germline-derived CDR1 and CDR2 are SGHAT and FQNNGV. The CDR3 totals 15 residues.